Here is one TCR beta chain with its context. As yet, its antigen is unknown. The PCR made use of 60 Vbeta and 13 Jbeta primers. Profiling relied on immunoSEQ multiplex PCR, and the TCRdb table lists in-frame clones only, not all of them. The sample has roughly 100,000 clones; roughly 85% are singletons. These data belong to a study of cytomegalovirus exposure and HLA in healthy donors. Study-level points and caveats: Prediction of most subjects' HLA-A and HLA-B alleles by TCR beta sequences was reportedly accurate.

The CDR3 sequence is 16 residues long. Trimming cost V 1 base and J 7 bases, with 14 bases left between them. Germline V gene lookup returns CDR1 MNHNY and CDR2 SVGAGI (reference sequence). The material sequenced was PBMCs. V is TRBV6-6 and J is TRBJ1-6; TRBD1 is a possible D gene (6 bases). The sequence was obtained from a woman aged 40 to 50 in good health and CMV-seronegative. CDR3 bases: TGTGCCAGCAGTTACTACGGACAGTGGTTGAATTCACCCCTCCACTTT. Translated, it gives CASSYYGQWLNSPLHF.